These 10 T cell receptor beta chains were all obtained from the same sample, sequenced in a study of blood T cell repertoires in COVID-19. Profiled with immunoSEQ multiplex PCR; TCRdb holds only in-frame clones, not every one. The sample contains 200,000 to 300,000 clones, roughly 81% of which appear only once. The sequenced sample was peripheral blood. These receptors were obtained from a woman older than 75 with COVID-19, enrolled during active disease.

The chain is built from TRBV30 and TRBJ1-2, with TRBD1 matching 7 bases. V lost 6 bases, J lost 2 bases, and 9 bases stayed unmatched. From germline, CDR1 is GTSNPN and CDR2 SVGIG (reference sequence). This CDR3 is built from 14 residues. The CDR3 protein is CACTIQGRNYGYTF. CDR3 DNA: TGTGCCTGCACTATACAGGGGAGGAACTATGGCTACACCTTC.

This chain uses TRBV24-1 with TRBJ2-2; TRBD2 matches 7 bases. The V segment lost 1 base and the J segment 5 bases; nucleotides outside the gene matches: 9. The CDR3 runs to 17 residues. Germline CDR1 is KGHDR and CDR2 is SFDVKD. CDR3 sequence (DNA): TGTGCCACCAGTGATTTATTCGGGACCGGGGGGACCGGGGAGCTGTTTTTT. This gives the protein CATSDLFGTGGTGELFF.

The chain recombines TRBV11-2 with TRBJ2-7; 9 nucleotides agree with TRBD1. Germline CDR1 reads SGHAT; CDR2 reads FQNNGV. The CDR3 has 14 residues. The J segment lost 6 bases and the V segment lost 6 bases, leaving 9 bases of the junction unmatched. This chain's CDR3 is CASSPRDRASEQYF. CDR3 sequence (DNA): TGTGCCAGCAGTCCCCGGGACAGGGCAAGCGAGCAGTACTTC.

The chain has TRBV4-1 and TRBJ2-1; 10 bases map to TRBD2. The CDR3 consists of 17 residues. Trimming removed 4 bases from V and 4 bases from J; junction bases left unmatched: 10. The germline CDR1 and CDR2 sequences are MGHRA and YSYEKL. The CDR3 protein is CASSPSVAGGLYNEQFF. The CDR3 DNA reads as TGCGCCAGCAGCCCAAGCGTAGCGGGAGGACTATACAATGAGCAGTTCTTC.

This clone was seen a handful of times. This sequence joins TRBV19 and TRBJ1-1; 8 bases fit TRBD1. The CDR3 is 17 residues long. CDR1 and CDR2 (germline): LNHDA, SQIVND (reference sequence). J was trimmed by 8 bases and V by 2 bases; bases with no gene match: 16. The CDR3 sequence: CASSITLQVQGGREAFF. CDR3 sequence (DNA): TGTGCCAGTAGTATAACCCTCCAGGTACAGGGGGGTAGGGAAGCTTTCTTT.

The J gene is TRBJ1-6, the V gene TRBV18; D gene ambiguous. Germline V CDR1 and CDR2: KGHSH, LQKENI. The V gene lost 2 bases and the J gene lost 8 bases, with 13 bases spanning the gap. The CDR3 contains 15 residues. CDR3 nucleotides: TGTGCCAGCTCACCAAAAGGAACAGACGATTCACCCCTCCACTTT. Translation gives CASSPKGTDDSPLHF.

This chain joins TRBV28 and TRBJ1-2; TRBD1 aligns across 9 bases. The CDR3 consists of 14 residues. Trimming cost V 4 bases and J 5 bases; bases outside gene matches: 5. Germline loops: CDR1 MDHEN, CDR2 SYDVKM. In nucleotides, the CDR3 is TGTGCCAGCAGTTATACAGGGGGCCGATATGGCTACACCTTC. Its protein is CASSYTGGRYGYTF.

The chain links TRBV6-2 or TRBV6-3 to TRBJ2-3; TRBD2 agrees at 11 bases. The germline V gene encodes CDR1 MNHEY and CDR2 SVGEGT. The CDR3 extends over 18 amino acids. The J segment lost 0 bases and the V segment lost 6 bases, leaving 11 bases of the junction unmatched. CDR3 sequence: CASSFLAGGVRSTDTQYF. The CDR3 DNA sequence: TGTGCCAGCAGCTTTCTAGCGGGAGGAGTAAGGAGCACAGATACGCAGTATTTT.

The chain links TRBV11-3 to TRBJ2-5; D gene uncertain. This CDR3 region has 16 residues. The V gene lost 1 base and the J gene lost 1 base, with 13 bases spanning the gap. The V gene's germline CDR1 is SGHNT and CDR2 YENEEA. Here the CDR3 DNA reads TGTGCCAGCAGCTTAGGCCGATCCTACGCCCAAGAGACCCAGTACTTC. It is translated as CASSLGRSYAQETQYF.

CDR3 protein: CASDRGVAGQETQYF. Written as DNA, the CDR3 is TGCGCCAGCGACCGCGGGGTAGCGGGGCAAGAGACCCAGTACTTC. This chain joins TRBV4-3 and TRBJ2-5, with TRBD2 identical over 8 bases. J was trimmed by 2 bases and V by 8 bases; bases with no gene match: 10. This CDR3 is built from 15 residues. Germline V CDR1 and CDR2: LGHNA, YSLEER.